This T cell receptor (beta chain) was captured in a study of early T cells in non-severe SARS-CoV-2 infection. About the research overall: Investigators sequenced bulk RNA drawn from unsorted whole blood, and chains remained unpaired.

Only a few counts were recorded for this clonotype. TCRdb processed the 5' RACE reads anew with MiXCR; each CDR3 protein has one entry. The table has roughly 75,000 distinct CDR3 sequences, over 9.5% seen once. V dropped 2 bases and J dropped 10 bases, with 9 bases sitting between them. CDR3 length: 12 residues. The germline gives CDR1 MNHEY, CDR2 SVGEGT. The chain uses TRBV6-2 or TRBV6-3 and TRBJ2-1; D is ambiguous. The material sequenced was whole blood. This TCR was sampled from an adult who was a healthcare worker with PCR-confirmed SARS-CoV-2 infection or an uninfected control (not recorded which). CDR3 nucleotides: TGTGCCAGCAGTTACCCTGCTCCGGAGCAGTTCTTC. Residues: CASSYPAPEQFF.